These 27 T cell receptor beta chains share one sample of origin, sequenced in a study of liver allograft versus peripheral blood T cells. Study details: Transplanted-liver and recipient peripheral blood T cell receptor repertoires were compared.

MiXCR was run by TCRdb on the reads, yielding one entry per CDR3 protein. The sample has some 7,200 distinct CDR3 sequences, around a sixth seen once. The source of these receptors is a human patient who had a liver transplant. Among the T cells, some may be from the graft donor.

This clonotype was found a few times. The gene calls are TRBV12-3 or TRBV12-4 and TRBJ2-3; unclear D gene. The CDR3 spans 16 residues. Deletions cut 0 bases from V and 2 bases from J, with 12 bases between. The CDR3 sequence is CASSLAKGWVTDTQYF. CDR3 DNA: TGTGCCAGCAGTTTAGCTAAAGGCTGGGTCACAGATACGCAGTATTTT.

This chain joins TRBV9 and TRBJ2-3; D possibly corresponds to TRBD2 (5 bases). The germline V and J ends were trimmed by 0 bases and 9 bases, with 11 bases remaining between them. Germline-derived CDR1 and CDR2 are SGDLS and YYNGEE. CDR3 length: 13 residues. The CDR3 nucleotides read TGTGCCAGCAGCGTAGCAGAGTCGGGGACGCAGTATTTT. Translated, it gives CASSVAESGTQYF.

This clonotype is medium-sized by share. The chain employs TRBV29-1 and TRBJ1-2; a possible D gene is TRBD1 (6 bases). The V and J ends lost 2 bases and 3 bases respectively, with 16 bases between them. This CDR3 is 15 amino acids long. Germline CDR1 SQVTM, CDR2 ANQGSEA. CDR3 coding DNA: TGCAGCGTTGAATGGCCCCGGGGGCTCCACTATGGCTACACCTTC. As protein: CSVEWPRGLHYGYTF.

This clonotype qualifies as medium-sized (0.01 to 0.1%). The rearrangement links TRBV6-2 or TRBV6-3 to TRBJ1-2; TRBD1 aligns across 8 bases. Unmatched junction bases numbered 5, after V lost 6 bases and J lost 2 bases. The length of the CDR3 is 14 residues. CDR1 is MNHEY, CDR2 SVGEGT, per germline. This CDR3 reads CASRIDRGNYGYTF. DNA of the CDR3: TGTGCCAGCAGGATCGACAGGGGAAACTATGGCTACACCTTC.

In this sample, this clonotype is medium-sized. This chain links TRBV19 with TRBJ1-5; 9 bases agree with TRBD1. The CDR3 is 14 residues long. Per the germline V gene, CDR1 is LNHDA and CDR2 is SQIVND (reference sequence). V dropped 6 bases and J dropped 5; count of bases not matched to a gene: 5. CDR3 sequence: CASSPTGGHQPQHF. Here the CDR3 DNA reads TGTGCCAGTAGCCCCACAGGGGGCCATCAGCCCCAGCATTTT.

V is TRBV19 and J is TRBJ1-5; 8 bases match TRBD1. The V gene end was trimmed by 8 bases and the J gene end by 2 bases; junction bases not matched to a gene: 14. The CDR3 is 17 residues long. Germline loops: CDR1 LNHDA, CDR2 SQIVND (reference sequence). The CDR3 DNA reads TGTGCCAGTTCATCTCGACAGGGGAGTTCACGCAATCAGCCCCAGCATTTT. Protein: CASSSRQGSSRNQPQHF.

Here the CDR3 DNA reads TGCAGTGCTACCGGACAGGGGCGCAATTCACCCCTCCACTTT. The encoded protein is CSATGQGRNSPLHF. The chain uses TRBV20-1 and TRBJ1-6; TRBD1 aligns across 9 bases. The CDR3 runs to 14 residues. Trimming removed 4 bases from V and 7 bases from J; junction bases left unmatched: 5. In germline, CDR1 is DFQATT, CDR2 SNEGSKA (reference sequence).

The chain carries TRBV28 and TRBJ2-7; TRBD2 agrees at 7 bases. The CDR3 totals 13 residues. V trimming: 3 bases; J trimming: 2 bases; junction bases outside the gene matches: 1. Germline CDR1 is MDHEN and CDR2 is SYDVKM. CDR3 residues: CASSLAGAYEQYF. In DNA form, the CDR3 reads TGTGCCAGCAGTTTGGCGGGAGCCTACGAGCAGTACTTC.

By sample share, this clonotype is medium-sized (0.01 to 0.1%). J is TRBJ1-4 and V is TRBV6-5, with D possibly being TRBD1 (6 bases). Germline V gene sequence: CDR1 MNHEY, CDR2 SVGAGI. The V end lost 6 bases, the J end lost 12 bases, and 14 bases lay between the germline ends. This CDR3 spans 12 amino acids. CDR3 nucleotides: TGTGCCAGCAGGGCAACAGGGAGTCAACTGTTTTTT. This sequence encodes CASRATGSQLFF.

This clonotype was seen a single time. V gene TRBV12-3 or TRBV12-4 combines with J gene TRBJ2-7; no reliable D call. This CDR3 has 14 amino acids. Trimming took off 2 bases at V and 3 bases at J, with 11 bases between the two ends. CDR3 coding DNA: TGTGCCAGCAGTTTAACCGCGGATCTCTACGAGCAGTACTTC. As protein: CASSLTADLYEQYF.

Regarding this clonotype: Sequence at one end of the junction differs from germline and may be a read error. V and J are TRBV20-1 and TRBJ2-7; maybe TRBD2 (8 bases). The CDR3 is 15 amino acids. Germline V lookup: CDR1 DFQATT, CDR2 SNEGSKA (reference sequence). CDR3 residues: CNARPGGGGGYEQYF. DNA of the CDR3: TGCAATGCTAGACCGGGAGGGGGCGGGGGCTACGAGCAGTACTTC.

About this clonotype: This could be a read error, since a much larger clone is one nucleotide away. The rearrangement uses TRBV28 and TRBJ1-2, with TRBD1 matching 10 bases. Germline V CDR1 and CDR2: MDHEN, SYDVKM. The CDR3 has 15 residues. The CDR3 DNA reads TGTGCCAACAGTCGCCCCGGGACAGGGGACGATCGCTACACCTTC. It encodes CANSRPGTGDDRYTF.

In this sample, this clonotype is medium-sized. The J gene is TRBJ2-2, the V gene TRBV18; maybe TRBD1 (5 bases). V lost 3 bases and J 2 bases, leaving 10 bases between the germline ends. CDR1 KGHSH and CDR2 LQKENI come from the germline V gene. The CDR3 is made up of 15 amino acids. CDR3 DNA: TGTGCCAGCTCACCGACAGTAGTTAACACCGGGGAGCTGTTTTTT. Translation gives CASSPTVVNTGELFF.

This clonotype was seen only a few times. CDR3 in amino acids: CSAPVWQGGETQYF. The CDR3 nucleotides are TGCAGTGCCCCCGTGTGGCAGGGCGGCGAGACCCAGTACTTC. The V and J genes are TRBV20-1 and TRBJ2-5; D may be TRBD1 (5 bases). With 6 bases removed from V and 5 bases from J, the gap between germline ends came to 19 bases. The CDR3 spans 14 residues. The germline V gene has CDR1 DFQATT and CDR2 SNEGSKA (reference sequence).

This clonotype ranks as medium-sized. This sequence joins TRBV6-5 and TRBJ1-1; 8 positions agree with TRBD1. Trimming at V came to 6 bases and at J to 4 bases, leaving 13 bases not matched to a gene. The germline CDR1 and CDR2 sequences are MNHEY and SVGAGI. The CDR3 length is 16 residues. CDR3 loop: CASSRLLTGVATEAFF. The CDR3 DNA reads TGTGCCAGCAGCCGACTACTGACAGGGGTGGCCACTGAAGCTTTCTTT.

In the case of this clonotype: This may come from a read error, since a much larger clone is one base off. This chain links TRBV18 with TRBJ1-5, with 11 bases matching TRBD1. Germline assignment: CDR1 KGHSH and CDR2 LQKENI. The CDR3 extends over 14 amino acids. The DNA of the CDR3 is TGTGTCAGCTCACCGGGACAGGGGGGGCAGCCCCAGCATTTT. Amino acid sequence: CVSSPGQGGQPQHF.

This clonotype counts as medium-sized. CDR3 nucleotide sequence: TGTGCCAGTAGGCACGGACAGGGCGACTATGGCTACACCTTC. Protein product: CASRHGQGDYGYTF. This chain connects TRBV19 to TRBJ1-2; 8 positions match TRBD1. Trimming removed 6 bases from V and 3 bases from J; junction bases left unmatched: 6. CDR3 length: 14 amino acids. Germline CDR1 reads LNHDA; CDR2 reads SQIVND (reference sequence). The full variable domain, with the rest looked up from reference TRBV19 and TRBJ1-2, is DGGITQSPKYLFRKEGQNVTLSCEQNLNHDAMYWYRQDPGQGLRLIYYSQIVNDFQKGDIAEGYSVSREKKESFPLTVTSAQKNPTAFYLCASRHGQGDYGYTFGSGTRLTVV.

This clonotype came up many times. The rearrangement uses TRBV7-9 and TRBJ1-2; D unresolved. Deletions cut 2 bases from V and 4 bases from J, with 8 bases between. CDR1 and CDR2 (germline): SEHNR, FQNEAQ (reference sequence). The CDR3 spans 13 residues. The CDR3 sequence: CASSLRASYGYTF. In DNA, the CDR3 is TGTGCCAGCAGCTTAAGAGCGAGCTATGGCTACACCTTC.

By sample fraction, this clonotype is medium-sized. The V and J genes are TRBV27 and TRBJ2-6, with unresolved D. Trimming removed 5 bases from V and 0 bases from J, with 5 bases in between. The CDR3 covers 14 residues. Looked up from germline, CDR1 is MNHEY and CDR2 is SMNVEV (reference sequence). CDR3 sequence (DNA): TGTGCCAGCAGTAGGGTCTCTGGGGCCAACGTCCTGACTTTC. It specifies CASSRVSGANVLTF.

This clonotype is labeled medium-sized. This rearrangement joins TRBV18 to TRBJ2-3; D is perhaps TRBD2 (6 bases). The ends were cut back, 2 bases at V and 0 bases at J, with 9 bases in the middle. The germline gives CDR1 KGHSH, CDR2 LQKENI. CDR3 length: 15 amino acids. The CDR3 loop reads CASSPRSGSTDTQYF. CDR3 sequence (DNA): TGTGCCAGCTCACCAAGGAGCGGGAGCACAGATACGCAGTATTTT. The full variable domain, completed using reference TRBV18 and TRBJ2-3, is NAGVMQNPRHLVRRRGQEARLRCSPMKGHSHVYWYRQLPEEGLKFMVYLQKENIIDESGMPKERFSAEFPKEGPSILRIQQVVRGDSAAYFCASSPRSGSTDTQYFGPGTRLTVL.

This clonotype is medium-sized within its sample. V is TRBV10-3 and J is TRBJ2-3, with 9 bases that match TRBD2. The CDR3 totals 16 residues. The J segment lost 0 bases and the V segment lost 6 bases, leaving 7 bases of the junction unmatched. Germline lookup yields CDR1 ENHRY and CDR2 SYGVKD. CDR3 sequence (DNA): TGTGCCATCAGGGGGGGACTAGCCGATAGCACAGATACGCAGTATTTT. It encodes CAIRGGLADSTDTQYF.

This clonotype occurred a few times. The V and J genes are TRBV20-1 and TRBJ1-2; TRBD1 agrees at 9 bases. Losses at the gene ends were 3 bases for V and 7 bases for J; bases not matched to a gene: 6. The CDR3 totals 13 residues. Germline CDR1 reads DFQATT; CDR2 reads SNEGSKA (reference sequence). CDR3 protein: CSASTGTGSGYTF. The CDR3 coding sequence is TGCAGTGCTAGCACCGGGACAGGGTCTGGCTACACCTTC.

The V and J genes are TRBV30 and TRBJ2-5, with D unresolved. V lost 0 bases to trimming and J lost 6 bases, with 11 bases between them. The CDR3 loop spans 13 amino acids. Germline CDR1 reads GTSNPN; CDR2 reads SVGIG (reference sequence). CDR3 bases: TGTGCCTGGAGTGTACAAGGGCTAAAGACCCAGTACTTC. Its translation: CAWSVQGLKTQYF.

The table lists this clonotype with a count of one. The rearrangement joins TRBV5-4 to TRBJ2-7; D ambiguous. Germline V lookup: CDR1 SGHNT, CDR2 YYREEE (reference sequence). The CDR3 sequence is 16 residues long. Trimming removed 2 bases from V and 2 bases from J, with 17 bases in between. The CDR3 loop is CASSFGVGLAAYEQYF. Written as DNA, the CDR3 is TGTGCCAGCAGCTTTGGGGTGGGGTTAGCCGCCTACGAGCAGTACTTC.

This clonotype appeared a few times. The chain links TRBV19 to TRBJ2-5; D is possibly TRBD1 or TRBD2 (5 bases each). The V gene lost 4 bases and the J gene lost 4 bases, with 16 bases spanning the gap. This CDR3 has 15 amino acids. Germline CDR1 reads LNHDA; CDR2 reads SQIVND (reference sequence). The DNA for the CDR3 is TGTGCCAGTAGTAGAGGGTCTCCTGGGGGAGAGACCCAGTACTTC. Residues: CASSRGSPGGETQYF.

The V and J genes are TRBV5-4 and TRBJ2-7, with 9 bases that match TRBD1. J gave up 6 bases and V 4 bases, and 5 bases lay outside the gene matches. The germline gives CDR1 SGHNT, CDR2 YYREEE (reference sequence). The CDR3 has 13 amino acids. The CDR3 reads CASSRDREGEQYF. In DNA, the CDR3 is TGTGCCAGCAGCAGGGACAGGGAAGGCGAGCAGTACTTC.

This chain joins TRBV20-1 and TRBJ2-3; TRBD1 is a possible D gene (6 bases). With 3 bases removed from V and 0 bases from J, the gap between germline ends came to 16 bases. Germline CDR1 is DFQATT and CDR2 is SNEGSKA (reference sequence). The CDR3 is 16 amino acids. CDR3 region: CSASAPAGASTDTQYF. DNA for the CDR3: TGCAGTGCTAGCGCCCCCGCAGGGGCTAGCACAGATACGCAGTATTTT.